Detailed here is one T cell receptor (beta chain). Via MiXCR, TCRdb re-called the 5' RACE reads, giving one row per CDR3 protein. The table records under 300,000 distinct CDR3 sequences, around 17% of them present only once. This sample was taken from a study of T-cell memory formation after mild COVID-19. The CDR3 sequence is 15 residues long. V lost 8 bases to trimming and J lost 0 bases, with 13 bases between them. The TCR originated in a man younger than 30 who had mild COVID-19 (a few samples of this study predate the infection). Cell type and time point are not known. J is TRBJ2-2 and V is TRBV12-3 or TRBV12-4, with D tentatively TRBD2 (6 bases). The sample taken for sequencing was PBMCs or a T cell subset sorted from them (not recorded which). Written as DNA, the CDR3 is TGTGCCAGCTGCCCCCTAGCGCCGAACACCGGGGAGCTGTTTTTT. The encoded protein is CASCPLAPNTGELFF.